The 19 T cell receptor beta chains in this list originate from one sample, sequenced in a study of regulatory T cells in long-lasting Graves disease. Arm-PCR with iRepertoire HTBI primers amplified the CDR3 regions for these TCR beta libraries. MiXCR, run by TCRdb on the multiplex PCR reads, gives a single entry per CDR3 protein. The data show 500,000 to 800,000 distinct CDR3 sequences, with about 30% seen just once and 40% to 50% held by the top ten. Time point meaning: persistent/refractory GD, antithyroid drugs over 5 years with positive TRAb. RNA isolated from PBMCs was used to make the TCR library. Sequencing used peripheral blood mononuclear cells (PBMCs), obtained when the disease was refractory, from a patient treated with antithyroid drugs. These receptors were taken from a female donor with Graves disease.

This chain links TRBV6-1 with TRBJ1-4; D is uncertain. The CDR3 extends over 16 amino acids. Germline lookup yields CDR1 MNHNS and CDR2 SASEGT. The ends were cut back, 6 bases at V and 4 bases at J, with 18 bases in the middle. This chain's CDR3 is CASSYPIWADNEKLFF. CDR3 bases: TGTGCCAGCAGCTATCCGATTTGGGCAGATAATGAAAAACTGTTTTTT.

Remarks on this clonotype: This may be a read error: a much more frequent sequence differs by one nucleotide. The rearrangement uses TRBV2 and TRBJ2-7; no firm D call. The DNA end lines up better with TRBJ2-5; the J call may be wrong. Germline CDR1 reads SNHLY; CDR2 reads FYNNEI. This CDR3 has 14 amino acids. The CDR3 coding sequence is TGTGCCACCAAGCCCTCGGCTAGCCAAGAGACCCAGTACTTC. The encoded protein is CATKPSASQETQYF.

This clonotype was detected only a few times. The chain uses TRBV20-1 and TRBJ2-5, with D perhaps TRBD1 or TRBD2 (5 bases each). The CDR3 is 16 residues long. V lost 0 bases and J lost 3, with 17 bases in between. The germline V gene encodes CDR1 DFQATT and CDR2 SNEGSKA (reference sequence). The CDR3: CSARELGLGEKETQYF. As DNA, the CDR3 is TGCAGTGCTAGAGAGCTCGGTTTGGGGGAAAAAGAGACCCAGTACTTC.

This clonotype was picked up many times. V is TRBV6-1 and J is TRBJ2-5; D is possibly TRBD1 (6 bases). The length of the CDR3 is 16 residues. The germline V gene has CDR1 MNHNS and CDR2 SASEGT. V was clipped by 6 bases and J by 4 bases, with 21 bases between them. In nucleotides, the CDR3 is TGTGCCAGCAGCCTACTCGGGCAGGGGTCGGGAGAGACCCAGTACTTC. This encodes CASSLLGQGSGETQYF.

The V call is TRBV25-1, the J call TRBJ1-1; D uncertain. The CDR3 has 12 residues. The germline V and J ends were trimmed by 0 bases and 8 bases, with 7 bases remaining between them. Germline assignment: CDR1 MGHDK and CDR2 SYGVNS. CDR3 sequence reads: CASSEYGEEAFF. CDR3 DNA sequence: TGTGCCAGCAGTGAATATGGAGAGGAAGCTTTCTTT.

The chain carries TRBV7-9 and TRBJ1-5; D call uncertain. Germline assignment: CDR1 SEHNR and CDR2 FQNEAQ (reference sequence). The CDR3 totals 12 residues. Trimming removed 4 bases at V and 9 bases at J, with 10 bases between. The CDR3 loop is CASSSTAWPQHF. For the CDR3, the DNA is TGTGCCAGCAGCTCCACCGCTTGGCCCCAGCATTTT.

V and J are TRBV24-1 and TRBJ1-1, with 8 bases matching TRBD1. This CDR3 has 13 residues. V dropped 3 bases and J dropped 10; count of bases not matched to a gene: 6. Per germline, CDR1 KGHDR and CDR2 SFDVKD. The CDR3 bases are TGTGCCACCAGTGATCGCGGACAGGGTGGAGCTTTCTTT. This gives the protein CATSDRGQGGAFF.

This clonotype was seen more than once but under ten times. This sequence joins TRBV29-1 and TRBJ1-1, with a possible D match to TRBD1 (5 bases). Per germline, CDR1 SQVTM and CDR2 ANQGSEA. The CDR3 loop spans 14 amino acids. V was shortened by 8 bases and J by 4 bases, with 20 bases between the two germline ends. The CDR3 sequence: CSSQGVKLGTEAFF. CDR3 nucleotides: TGCAGCTCCCAGGGAGTGAAGCTGGGCACTGAAGCTTTCTTT.

This sequence joins TRBV6-1 and TRBJ1-2; 9 bases match TRBD1. V dropped 5 bases and J dropped 6; count of bases not matched to a gene: 10. CDR1 is MNHNS, CDR2 SASEGT, per germline. The CDR3 sequence is 15 residues long. The CDR3 bases are TGTGCCAGCAGTCCTCTCCTCGGGACAGGGAATGGCTACACCTTC. It specifies CASSPLLGTGNGYTF.

This clonotype was recorded at least ten times. The gene calls are TRBV2 and TRBJ2-6, with D tentatively TRBD1 or TRBD2 (5 bases each). Trimming shortened V by 8 bases and J by 4 bases, and 9 bases separated the two germline ends. The CDR3 has 13 amino acids. Germline V gene lookup returns CDR1 SNHLY and CDR2 FYNNEI. The CDR3 DNA sequence: TGTGCCAGCCGGGACGGAGGGGCCAACGTCCTGACTTTC. Protein sequence: CASRDGGANVLTF.

This clonotype was observed a few times. The chain carries TRBV11-2 and TRBJ1-2; D gene ambiguous. Germline values: CDR1 SGHAT, CDR2 FQNNGV. The CDR3 contains 14 residues. The V end lost 2 bases, the J end lost 6 bases, and 13 bases lay between the germline ends. The CDR3 loop is CASSLNEPEHGYTF. The CDR3 DNA follows: TGTGCCAGCAGCTTAAATGAGCCAGAACATGGCTACACCTTC.

This clonotype was picked up many times. The chain links TRBV28 to TRBJ1-2, with TRBD1 matching over 7 bases. Germline V gene lookup returns CDR1 MDHEN and CDR2 SYDVKM. This CDR3 has 17 residues. V gave up 1 base and J gave up 4 bases; unmatched junction bases: 12. In DNA, the CDR3 is TGTGCCAGCAGTTTATACGACATCGAGGGGGCGGGCTATGGCTACACCTTC. Residues: CASSLYDIEGAGYGYTF.

This rearrangement joins TRBV7-9 to TRBJ1-1; unclear D gene. Germline V gene sequence: CDR1 SEHNR, CDR2 FQNEAQ (reference sequence). V was cut by 5 bases and J by 5 bases, with 15 bases left in between. This CDR3 spans 14 amino acids. The CDR3, as DNA: TGTGCCAGCAGCCCCTTAGCTCCGTTGACTGAAGCTTTCTTT. The encoded protein is CASSPLAPLTEAFF.

This clonotype was seen only a few times. V usage is TRBV7-9 and J usage is TRBJ2-7; D gene ambiguous. This CDR3 spans 13 amino acids. CDR1 SEHNR and CDR2 FQNEAQ come from the germline V gene (reference sequence). V shed 1 base and J shed 5 bases, with 9 bases lying between them. The DNA of the CDR3 is TGTGCCAGCAGCTTAGTGGTATCGAACGAGCAGTACTTC. Amino acids: CASSLVVSNEQYF.

The CDR3 spells CASSLTLRAEAFF. In nucleotides, the CDR3 is TGTGCCAGCAGCTTAACTCTACGGGCTGAAGCTTTCTTT. V usage is TRBV7-3 and J usage is TRBJ1-1; D ambiguous. The V end was cut by 0 bases, the J end by 6 bases, with 8 bases between. This CDR3 region has 13 residues. From germline, CDR1 is SGHTA and CDR2 FQGTGA.

This clonotype occurred a few times. The chain is built from TRBV19 and TRBJ1-1, with no clear D. The V gene lost 1 base and the J gene lost 0 bases, with 12 bases spanning the gap. CDR3 length: 16 amino acids. The V gene's germline CDR1 is LNHDA and CDR2 SQIVND (reference sequence). CDR3 protein: CASSIAWTAMNTEAFF. CDR3 sequence (DNA): TGTGCCAGTAGTATAGCGTGGACGGCGATGAACACTGAAGCTTTCTTT.

The chain couples TRBV27 to TRBJ1-1, with a possible D match to TRBD1 (6 bases). The CDR3 runs to 14 residues. CDR1 and CDR2 from the germline V gene are MNHEY and SMNVEV (reference sequence). Trimming left V 7 bases short and J 4 bases short, with 16 bases between. The CDR3 DNA reads as TGTGCCAGCATTGGGATGCGGGGGCGCACTGAAGCTTTCTTT. Its protein is CASIGMRGRTEAFF.

The J gene is TRBJ2-1, the V gene TRBV12-3 or TRBV12-4, with D possibly being TRBD1 or TRBD2 (5 bases each). V lost 6 bases and J 9 bases, leaving 15 bases between the germline ends. The CDR3 sequence is 13 residues long. CDR3 region: CASRSRVGVEQFF. Here the CDR3 DNA reads TGTGCCAGCAGATCCAGGGTGGGGGTTGAGCAGTTCTTC.

This clonotype has ten or more counts. The chain recombines TRBV2 with TRBJ1-4; 7 bases line up with TRBD1. Germline CDR1 and CDR2: SNHLY and FYNNEI. This CDR3 comprises 12 residues. V lost 11 bases and J lost 7; bases outside the gene matches: 7. This CDR3 is CACGRGIEKLFF. As DNA, the CDR3 is TGTGCCTGCGGCAGGGGGATTGAAAAACTGTTTTTT.